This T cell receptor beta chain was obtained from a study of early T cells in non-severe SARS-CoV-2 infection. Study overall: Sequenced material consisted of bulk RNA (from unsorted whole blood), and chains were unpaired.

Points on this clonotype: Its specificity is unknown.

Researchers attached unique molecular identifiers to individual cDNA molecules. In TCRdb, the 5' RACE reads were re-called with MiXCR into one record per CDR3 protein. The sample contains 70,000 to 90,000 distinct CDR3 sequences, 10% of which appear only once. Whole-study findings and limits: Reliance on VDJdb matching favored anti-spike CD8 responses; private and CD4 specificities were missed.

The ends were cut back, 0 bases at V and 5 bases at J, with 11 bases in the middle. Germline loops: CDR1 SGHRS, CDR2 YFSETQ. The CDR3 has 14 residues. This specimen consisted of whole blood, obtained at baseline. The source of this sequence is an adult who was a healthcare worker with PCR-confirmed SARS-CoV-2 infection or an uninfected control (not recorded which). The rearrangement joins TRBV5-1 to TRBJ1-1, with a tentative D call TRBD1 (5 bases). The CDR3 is CASSLDSQGTEAFF. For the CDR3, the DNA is TGCGCCAGCAGCTTGGACTCCCAGGGTACTGAAGCTTTCTTT.